This T cell receptor (beta chain) originates from a study of cytomegalovirus exposure and HLA in healthy donors. General study findings and limits: One cluster of highly shared sequence variants probably arose as a sequencing artifact.

Germline CDR1 SGHNT, CDR2 YYREEE (reference sequence). There are 14 residues in the CDR3. Trimming removed 3 bases from V and 1 base from J; junction bases left unmatched: 3. As concerns this clone: Its antigen is as yet unknown.

The PCR employed 60 Vbeta primers together with 13 Jbeta primers. Sequenced by immunoSEQ multiplex PCR; TCRdb stores in-frame clones only, minus some. The table has about 140,000 clones, roughly 74% seen once. This chain connects TRBV5-4 to TRBJ1-1; 7 nucleotides agree with TRBD1. Sequenced material: PBMCs. The sequence came from a man aged 18 to 35 in good health and CMV-seropositive. CDR3 residues: CASSSGQRNTEAFF. CDR3 DNA sequence: TGTGCCAGCAGCTCGGGACAGAGGAACACTGAAGCTTTCTTT.